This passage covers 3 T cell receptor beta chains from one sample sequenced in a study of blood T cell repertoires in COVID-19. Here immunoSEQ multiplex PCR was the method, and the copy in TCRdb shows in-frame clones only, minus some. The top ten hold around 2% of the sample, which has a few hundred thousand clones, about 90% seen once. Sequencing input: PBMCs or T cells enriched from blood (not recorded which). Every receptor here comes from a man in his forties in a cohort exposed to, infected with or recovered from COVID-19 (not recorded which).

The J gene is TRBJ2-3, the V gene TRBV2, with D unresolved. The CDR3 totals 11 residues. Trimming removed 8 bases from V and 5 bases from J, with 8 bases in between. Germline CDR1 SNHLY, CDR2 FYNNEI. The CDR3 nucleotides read TGTGCCAGCCTGGCAAGAGATACGCAGTATTTT. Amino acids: CASLARDTQYF.

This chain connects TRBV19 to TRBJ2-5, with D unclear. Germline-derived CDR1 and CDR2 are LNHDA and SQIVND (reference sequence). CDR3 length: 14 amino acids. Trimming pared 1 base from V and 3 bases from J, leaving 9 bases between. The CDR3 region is CASSIANRKETQYF. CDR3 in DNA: TGTGCCAGTAGTATAGCCAACAGAAAAGAGACCCAGTACTTC.

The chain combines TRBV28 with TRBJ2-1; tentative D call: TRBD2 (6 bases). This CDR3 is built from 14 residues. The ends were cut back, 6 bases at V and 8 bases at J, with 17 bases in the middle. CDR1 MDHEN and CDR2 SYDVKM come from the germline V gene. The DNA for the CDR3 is TGTGCCAGCAGGGATCGACTAGTGAGCTATGAGCAGTTCTTC. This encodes CASRDRLVSYEQFF.